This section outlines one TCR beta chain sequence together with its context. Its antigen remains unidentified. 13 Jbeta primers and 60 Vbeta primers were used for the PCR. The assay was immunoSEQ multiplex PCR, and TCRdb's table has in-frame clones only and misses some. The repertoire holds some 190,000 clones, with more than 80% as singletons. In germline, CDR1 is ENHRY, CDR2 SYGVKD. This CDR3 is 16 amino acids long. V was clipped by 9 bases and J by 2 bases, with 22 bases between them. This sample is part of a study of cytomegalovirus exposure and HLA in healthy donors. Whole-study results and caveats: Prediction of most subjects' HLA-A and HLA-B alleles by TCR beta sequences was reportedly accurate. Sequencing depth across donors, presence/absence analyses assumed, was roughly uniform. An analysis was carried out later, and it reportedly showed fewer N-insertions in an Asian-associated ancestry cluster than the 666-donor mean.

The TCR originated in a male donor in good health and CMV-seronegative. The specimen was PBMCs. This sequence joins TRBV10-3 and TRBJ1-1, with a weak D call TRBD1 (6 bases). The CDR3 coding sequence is TGTGCCATAGCAGGGGCCTCCACCCGACTTAACACTGAAGCTTTCTTT. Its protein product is CAIAGASTRLNTEAFF.